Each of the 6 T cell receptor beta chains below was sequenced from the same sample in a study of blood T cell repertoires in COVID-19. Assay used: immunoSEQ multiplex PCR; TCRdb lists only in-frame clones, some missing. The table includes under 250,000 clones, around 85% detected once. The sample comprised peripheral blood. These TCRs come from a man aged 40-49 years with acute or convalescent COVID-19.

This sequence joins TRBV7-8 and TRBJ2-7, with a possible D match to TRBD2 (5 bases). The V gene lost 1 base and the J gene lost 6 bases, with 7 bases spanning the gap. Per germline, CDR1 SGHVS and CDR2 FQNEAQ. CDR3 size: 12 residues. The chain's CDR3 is CASSLGRGEQYF. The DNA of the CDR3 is TGTGCCAGCAGCTTAGGACGGGGCGAGCAGTACTTC. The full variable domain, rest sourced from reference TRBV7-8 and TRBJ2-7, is GAGVSQSPRYKVAKRGQDVALRCDPISGHVSLFWYQQALGQGPEFLTYFQNEAQLDKSGLPSDRFFAERPEGSVSTLKIQRTQQEDSAVYLCASSLGRGEQYFGPGTRLTVT.

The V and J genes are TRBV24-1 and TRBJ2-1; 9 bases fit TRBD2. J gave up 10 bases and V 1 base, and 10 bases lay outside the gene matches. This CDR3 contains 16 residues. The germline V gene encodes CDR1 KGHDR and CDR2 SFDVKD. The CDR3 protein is CATSDLGAGGGQEQFF. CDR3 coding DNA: TGTGCCACCAGTGATTTAGGGGCGGGAGGGGGGCAGGAGCAGTTCTTC.

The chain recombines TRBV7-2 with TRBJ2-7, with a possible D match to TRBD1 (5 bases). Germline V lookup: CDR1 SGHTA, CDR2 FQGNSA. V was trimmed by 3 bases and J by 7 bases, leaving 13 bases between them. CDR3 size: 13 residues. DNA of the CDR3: TGTGCCAGCAGCTTTCAGGGTTCAGGAGAGCAGTACTTC. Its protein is CASSFQGSGEQYF.

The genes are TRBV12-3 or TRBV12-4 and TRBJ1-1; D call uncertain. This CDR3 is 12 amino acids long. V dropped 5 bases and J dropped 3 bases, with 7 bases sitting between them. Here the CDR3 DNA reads TGTGCCAGCAGTCCAGTACACACTGAAGCTTTCTTT. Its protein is CASSPVHTEAFF.

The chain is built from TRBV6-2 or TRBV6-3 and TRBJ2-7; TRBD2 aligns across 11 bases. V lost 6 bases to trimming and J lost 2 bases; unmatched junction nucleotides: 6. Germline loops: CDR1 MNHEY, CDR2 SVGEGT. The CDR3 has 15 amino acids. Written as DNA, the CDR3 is TGTGCCAGCAGCCGGGGACTAGCGGAGGCCTACGAGCAGTACTTC. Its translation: CASSRGLAEAYEQYF.

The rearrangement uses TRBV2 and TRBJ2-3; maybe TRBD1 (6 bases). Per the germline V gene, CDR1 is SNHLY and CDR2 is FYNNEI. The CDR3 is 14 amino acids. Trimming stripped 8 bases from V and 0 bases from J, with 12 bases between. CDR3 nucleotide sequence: TGTGCCAGCCTTGAGGGGGTGAGCACAGATACGCAGTATTTT. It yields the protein CASLEGVSTDTQYF.